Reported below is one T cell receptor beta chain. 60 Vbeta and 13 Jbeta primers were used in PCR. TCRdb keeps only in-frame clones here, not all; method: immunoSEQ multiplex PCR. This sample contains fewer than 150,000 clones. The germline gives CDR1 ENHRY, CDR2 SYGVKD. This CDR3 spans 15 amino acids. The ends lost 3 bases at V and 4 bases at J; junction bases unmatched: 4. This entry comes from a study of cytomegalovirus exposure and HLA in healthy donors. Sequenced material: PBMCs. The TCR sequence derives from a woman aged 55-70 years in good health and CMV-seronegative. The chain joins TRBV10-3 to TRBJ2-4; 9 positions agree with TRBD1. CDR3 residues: CAISEGDRAKNIQYF. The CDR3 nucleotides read TGTGCCATCAGTGAAGGGGACAGGGCTAAAAACATTCAGTACTTC.